This T cell receptor (beta chain) was found in a study of cytomegalovirus exposure and HLA in healthy donors. Study-wide background: The approximately 120 validation repertoires were reported in a later analysis to have been generated on the same platform as the approximately 700 first-cohort repertoires.

The assay was immunoSEQ multiplex PCR, and TCRdb's table has in-frame clones only and misses some. The sample holds about 240,000 clones; around 85% are singletons and the top ten take around 1.3%. This clone showed up just once. Its matching antigen is unknown. General observations from the study: Some TCR beta chains (roughly 160 of them) were listed as cytomegalovirus-associated.

The sample was PBMCs. The TCR was taken from a woman in her twenties or thirties in good health and CMV-seropositive.

The CDR3 region has the DNA TGTGCCAGCAGCTTCCGGGACAGGCCCGACTATGGCTACACCTTC. Its protein product is CASSFRDRPDYGYTF. The chain has TRBV7-9 and TRBJ1-2; 8 bases are a match to TRBD1. V was clipped by 3 bases and J by 3 bases; unmatched bases: 6. Looked up from germline, CDR1 is SEHNR and CDR2 is FQNEAQ (reference sequence). There are 15 residues in the CDR3. The variable domain in full, with the rest retrieved from reference TRBV7-9 and TRBJ1-2, is DTGVSQNPRHKITKRGQNVTFRCDPISEHNRLYWYRQTLGQGPEFLTYFQNEAQLEKSRLLSDRFSAERPKGSFSTLEIQRTEQGDSAMYLCASSFRDRPDYGYTFGSGTRLTVV.